The 25 T cell receptor beta chains in this list originate from one sample, sequenced in a study of T-cell memory formation after mild COVID-19. Each CDR3 protein is one row after TCRdb ran MiXCR on the 5' RACE reads. The sample yields some 450,000 distinct CDR3 sequences, under 20% seen once. The source material was PBMCs or a T cell subset sorted from them (not recorded which). The receptors come from a man between 18 and 35 years old who had mild COVID-19 (a few samples of this study predate the infection). Cell type and time point are not known.

This clonotype was counted a few times. V is TRBV25-1 and J is TRBJ2-3; 7 nucleotides line up with TRBD2. CDR3 length: 15 residues. CDR1 is MGHDK and CDR2 is SYGVNS in the germline V gene. Unmatched junction bases numbered 3, after V lost 0 bases and J lost 3 bases. The DNA of the CDR3 is TGTGCCAGCAGTGAATACGGGCGGGGGACAGATACGCAGTATTTT. This translates into CASSEYGRGTDTQYF. The variable domain in full, with the rest retrieved from reference TRBV25-1 and TRBJ2-3, is EADIYQTPRYLVIGTGKKITLECSQTMGHDKMYWYQQDPGMELHLIHYSYGVNSTEKGDLSSESTVSRIRTEHFPLTLESARPSHTSQYLCASSEYGRGTDTQYFGPGTRLTVL.

The chain combines TRBV6-1 with TRBJ1-2; possible D gene TRBD1, 5 bases. Germline CDR1 and CDR2: MNHNS and SASEGT. V was clipped by 7 bases and J by 4 bases, with 13 bases between them. The CDR3 sequence is 13 residues long. The CDR3 sequence: CASTLDMAYGYTF. CDR3 nucleotides: TGTGCCAGCACCTTGGACATGGCCTATGGCTACACCTTC.

This clonotype appeared once. The V and J genes are TRBV7-3 and TRBJ1-1; no firm D call. CDR1 is SGHTA, CDR2 FQGTGA, per germline. Trimming left V 4 bases short and J 11 bases short, with 20 bases between. This CDR3 region has 14 residues. CDR3 nucleotides: TGTGCCAGCAGCTCCAAGCCAAGTGAACAAAGGGCTTTCTTT. Protein: CASSSKPSEQRAFF.

This clonotype was observed a few times. The gene calls are TRBV19 and TRBJ2-7; D not certain. CDR1 LNHDA and CDR2 SQIVND come from the germline V gene (reference sequence). The V and J ends lost 5 bases and 2 bases respectively, with 10 bases between them. The CDR3 contains 13 residues. In DNA form, the CDR3 reads TGTGCCAGTAGTTTCCAGCTTACCTACGAGCAGTACGTC. Amino acid sequence: CASSFQLTYEQYV.

J is TRBJ2-3 and V is TRBV14; D perhaps matches TRBD2 (6 bases). The germline V gene encodes CDR1 SGHDN and CDR2 FVKESK. This CDR3 region has 16 residues. The V end was cut by 4 bases, the J end by 1 base, with 15 bases between. CDR3 DNA sequence: TGTGCCAGCAGCCCAGGGACGGCGGGGCGCACAGATACGCAGTATTTT. This codes for CASSPGTAGRTDTQYF. Full variable domain (rest looked up from reference TRBV14 and TRBJ2-3): EAGVTQFPSHSVIEKGQTVTLRCDPISGHDNLYWYRRVMGKEIKFLLHFVKESKQDESGMPNNRFLAERTGGTYSTLKVQPAELEDSGVYFCASSPGTAGRTDTQYFGPGTRLTVL.

This clonotype was observed a handful of times. The rearrangement links TRBV7-9 to TRBJ2-5; D is undetermined. This CDR3 is built from 13 residues. The V gene lost 5 bases and the J gene lost 4 bases, with 11 bases spanning the gap. From germline, CDR1 is SEHNR and CDR2 FQNEAQ (reference sequence). The CDR3 sequence: CASSPPNGETQYF. The CDR3 coding sequence is TGTGCCAGCAGCCCCCCCAATGGAGAGACCCAGTACTTC.

This clonotype has more than one count but fewer than ten. The chain is built from TRBV11-3 and TRBJ2-5, with unresolved D. The CDR3 consists of 13 residues. V gave up 1 base and J gave up 7 bases, with 10 bases separating them. Germline loops: CDR1 SGHNT, CDR2 YENEEA. This chain's CDR3 is CASSLGGRRTQYF. The CDR3 nucleotides are TGTGCCAGCAGCTTAGGGGGTAGACGGACCCAGTACTTC.

The chain carries TRBV11-1 and TRBJ1-1, with unresolved D. CDR1 is SGHAT and CDR2 is FQDESV in the germline V gene (reference sequence). Trimming took off 2 bases at V and 2 bases at J, with 12 bases between the two ends. CDR3 length: 15 residues. The chain's CDR3 is CASSLYNSPNTEAFF. DNA of the CDR3: TGTGCCAGCAGCTTATACAACAGCCCAAACACTGAAGCTTTCTTT.

The chain links TRBV4-2 to TRBJ1-2; 7 bases fit TRBD1. The CDR3 extends over 15 amino acids. Germline lookup yields CDR1 LGHNA and CDR2 YNFKEQ. Trimming cost V 3 bases and J 4 bases; bases outside gene matches: 8. CDR3 amino acids: CASSHGQDSPYGYTF. The CDR3 nucleotides are TGTGCCAGCAGCCACGGACAGGACAGCCCCTATGGCTACACCTTC.

At least ten counts were recorded for this clonotype. This chain uses TRBV5-1 with TRBJ1-1; D call uncertain. CDR3 length: 13 residues. V was shortened by 3 bases and J by 2 bases, with 8 bases between the two germline ends. The germline gives CDR1 SGHRS, CDR2 YFSETQ. CDR3 amino acids: CASSYGSNTEAFF. In DNA, the CDR3 is TGCGCCAGCAGCTACGGATCCAACACTGAAGCTTTCTTT. Variable domain in full (rest from reference TRBV5-1 and TRBJ1-1): KAGVTQTPRYLIKTRGQQVTLSCSPISGHRSVSWYQQTPGQGLQFLFEYFSETQRNKGNFPGRFSGRQFSNSRSEMNVSTLELGDSALYLCASSYGSNTEAFFGQGTRLTVV.

The rearrangement joins TRBV30 to TRBJ1-5; 11 positions match TRBD1. The CDR3 totals 15 residues. The V and J ends lost 2 bases and 8 bases, in that order; junction bases with no gene match: 8. Per the germline V gene, CDR1 is GTSNPN and CDR2 is SVGIG (reference sequence). The CDR3: CAWSTGTGGIEPQHF. The CDR3 nucleotides read TGTGCCTGGAGTACAGGGACAGGGGGAATCGAGCCCCAGCATTTT.

This rearrangement joins TRBV12-3 or TRBV12-4 to TRBJ2-7; 8 bases are a match to TRBD2. With 6 bases clipped from V and 2 bases from J, the junction kept 6 bases outside the gene matches. CDR3 length equals 14 residues. The CDR3 coding sequence is TGTGCCAGCAGCCCTGGAGCGGGGGCCTACGAGCAGTACTTC. Encoded protein: CASSPGAGAYEQYF.

The chain uses TRBV7-9 and TRBJ2-1, with 9 positions matching TRBD2. V lost 5 bases to trimming and J lost 10 bases; unmatched junction nucleotides: 3. The CDR3 has 12 amino acids. Germline V gives CDR1 SEHNR, CDR2 FQNEAQ (reference sequence). The CDR3 loop is CASSTTSGEQFF. CDR3 DNA sequence: TGTGCCAGCAGCACAACTAGCGGGGAGCAGTTCTTC.

This rearrangement joins TRBV20-1 to TRBJ2-7, with TRBD2 matching over 10 bases. Germline V gives CDR1 DFQATT, CDR2 SNEGSKA (reference sequence). V shed 2 bases, J shed 2 bases, and the junction held 6 bases outside the gene matches. This CDR3 is built from 15 residues. This CDR3 reads CSARIKAGGPYEQYF. CDR3 sequence (DNA): TGCAGTGCTAGAATAAAAGCGGGGGGGCCCTACGAGCAGTACTTC.

This clonotype was picked up a small number of times. This chain uses TRBV7-2 with TRBJ1-4; maybe TRBD1 (5 bases). This CDR3 is 12 amino acids long. Germline CDR1 and CDR2: SGHTA and FQGNSA. Trimming removed 5 bases from V and 11 bases from J, with 12 bases in between. CDR3 sequence (DNA): TGTGCCAGCAGCGAAAGGGGTTGGAAACTGTTTTTT. This codes for CASSERGWKLFF.

The chain carries TRBV24-1 and TRBJ2-2, with 10 bases fitting TRBD1. From germline, CDR1 is KGHDR and CDR2 SFDVKD. The CDR3 totals 13 residues. The J segment lost 5 bases and the V segment lost 12 bases, leaving 5 bases of the junction unmatched. CDR3 sequence: CASGQGSTGELFF. Written as DNA, the CDR3 is TGTGCCTCGGGACAGGGGTCGACCGGGGAGCTGTTTTTT.

In regard to this clonotype: A read error may produce the germline difference seen at one junction end. The V gene is TRBV6-2 or TRBV6-3, the J gene TRBJ2-6; tentatively, D is TRBD1 or TRBD2 (5 bases each). The length of the CDR3 is 13 residues. The germline gives CDR1 MNHEY, CDR2 SVGEGT. CDR3 in amino acids: CASTLSGANVMTF. The DNA for the CDR3 is TGTGCCAGCACCCTGTCCGGGGCCAACGTCATGACTTTC.

This clonotype appeared a few times. The genes are TRBV5-6 and TRBJ2-2; D may correspond to TRBD1 or TRBD2 (6 bases each). The CDR3 is 16 residues long. Between the trimmed V and J ends, which lost 0 bases and 3 bases, there was a span of 12 bases. The germline V gene has CDR1 SGHDT and CDR2 YYEEEE. The CDR3 loop reads CASSLVGGRYTGELFF. CDR3 coding DNA: TGTGCCAGCAGCTTGGTGGGGGGCAGATACACCGGGGAGCTGTTTTTT.

The V gene is TRBV7-8, the J gene TRBJ2-7; 10 bases agree with TRBD1. CDR3 size: 14 residues. V lost 5 bases, J lost 6 bases, and 7 bases stayed unmatched. Germline-derived CDR1 and CDR2 are SGHVS and FQNEAQ. This chain's CDR3 is CASSPGTGEREQYV. The CDR3 bases are TGTGCCAGCAGCCCTGGGACAGGGGAGCGCGAGCAGTACGTC.

V gene TRBV15 combines with J gene TRBJ1-2, with D perhaps TRBD1 (5 bases). Germline V CDR1 and CDR2: LNHNV, YYDKDF (reference sequence). This CDR3 is built from 15 residues. The V end lost 5 bases, the J end lost 2 bases, and 15 bases lay between the germline ends. CDR3 sequence: CATSARRDGNYGYTF. The DNA for the CDR3 is TGTGCCACCAGCGCCAGACGGGACGGGAACTATGGCTACACCTTC.

The chain carries TRBV24-1 and TRBJ2-1, with TRBD1 matching 9 bases. The CDR3 totals 18 residues. In germline, CDR1 is KGHDR, CDR2 SFDVKD. V was clipped by 7 bases and J by 6 bases; unmatched bases: 18. The CDR3 DNA is TGTGCCACCAGCTACTCCCTGGGTCTGGGACAGGGATCCAATGAGCAGTTCTTC. This gives the protein CATSYSLGLGQGSNEQFF.

This chain uses TRBV4-3 with TRBJ1-1; D might be TRBD1 (5 bases). The V gene lost 3 bases and the J gene lost 3 bases, with 17 bases spanning the gap. The CDR3 runs to 16 residues. Germline values: CDR1 LGHNA, CDR2 YSLEER. The CDR3 sequence: CASSHGGADDYTEAFF. The CDR3 DNA is TGCGCCAGCAGCCATGGCGGGGCAGACGATTACACTGAAGCTTTCTTT.

The rearrangement joins TRBV6-5 to TRBJ2-5; 7 bases line up with TRBD1. In germline, CDR1 is MNHEY, CDR2 SVGAGI. The length of the CDR3 is 17 residues. Trimming removed 5 bases from V and 4 bases from J; junction bases left unmatched: 16. The DNA for the CDR3 is TGTGCCAGCAGTCCTAAGGACAGGCGAAGGGACCCAGAGACCCAGTACTTC. Residues: CASSPKDRRRDPETQYF.

V usage is TRBV3-1 and J usage is TRBJ1-2, with D perhaps matching TRBD1 (5 bases). CDR1 is LGHDT, CDR2 YNNKEL, per germline (reference sequence). V lost 0 bases and J lost 8, with 10 bases in between. The CDR3 spans 13 residues. The CDR3 DNA reads TGTGCCAGCAGCCAAGATATTAGGGGCGGCTACACCTTC. It is translated as CASSQDIRGGYTF.

This sequence joins TRBV4-3 and TRBJ1-2; a weak D match, TRBD1 (5 bases). Germline assignment: CDR1 LGHNA and CDR2 YSLEER. This CDR3 is 13 amino acids long. V dropped 2 bases and J dropped 6 bases, with 10 bases sitting between them. In nucleotides, the CDR3 is TGCGCCAGCAGCCAACTTGGGGGGGATGGCTACACCTTC. Amino acid sequence: CASSQLGGDGYTF.